This T cell receptor (beta chain) was sequenced during a study of CD8 T cells in Susac syndrome. V lost 5 bases, J lost 10 bases, and 6 bases stayed unmatched. The CDR3 runs to 14 residues. CDR1 and CDR2 from the germline V gene are MNHEY and SVGEGT. Random hexamers served to reverse transcribe about 0.45 to 1 ug RNA. Each CDR3 protein is one row after TCRdb ran MiXCR on the immunoSEQ multiplex PCR reads. The profile shows over 200,000 distinct CDR3 sequences, 85% to 95% of them singletons. This clonotype originated in a human donor with multiple sclerosis. The sequenced material came from CD4+ T cells from PBMCs. The chain links TRBV6-2 or TRBV6-3 to TRBJ1-6; 9 bases are a match to TRBD1. The CDR3 spells CASSPGTGSSPLHF. The CDR3 DNA reads TGTGCCAGCAGTCCCGGGACAGGGTCATCACCCCTCCACTTT.